This T cell receptor beta chain comes out of a study of OX40 agonist ivuxolimab in advanced cancers. Study at large: An agonistic human IgG2 monoclonal antibody against OX40 (CD134) was given. Patients received ivuxolimab, an intravenous treatment, every 2 weeks at 0.01 to 10 mg/kg. Patients with prior anti-PD-1, anti-PD-L1 or anti-CTLA-4 therapy were eligible; approximately 40% had some. Partial responses were recorded for three patients, including one with hepatocellular carcinoma and two with cutaneous melanoma.

TCRdb's table, derived via immunoSEQ multiplex PCR, lists solely in-frame clones and lacks some. The repertoire holds about 19,000 clones, over 70% seen once, with more than 9.5% in the top ten. Germline V lookup: CDR1 LNHDA, CDR2 SQIVND (reference sequence). The CDR3 loop spans 15 amino acids. The receptor's source is an adult with an advanced solid tumor such as melanoma, head and neck, liver or kidney cancer. The chain recombines TRBV19 with TRBJ1-4; the match to TRBD1 covers 7 bases. Sequenced here: CD4+ or CD8+ T cells sorted from blood, sampled in a trial of the OX40 agonist ivuxolimab. The CDR3 DNA is TGTGTCCAATCCGAACCAGGGGGAGCAAATCAAAAACTGTTTTTT. Translation: CVQSEPGGANQKLFF.